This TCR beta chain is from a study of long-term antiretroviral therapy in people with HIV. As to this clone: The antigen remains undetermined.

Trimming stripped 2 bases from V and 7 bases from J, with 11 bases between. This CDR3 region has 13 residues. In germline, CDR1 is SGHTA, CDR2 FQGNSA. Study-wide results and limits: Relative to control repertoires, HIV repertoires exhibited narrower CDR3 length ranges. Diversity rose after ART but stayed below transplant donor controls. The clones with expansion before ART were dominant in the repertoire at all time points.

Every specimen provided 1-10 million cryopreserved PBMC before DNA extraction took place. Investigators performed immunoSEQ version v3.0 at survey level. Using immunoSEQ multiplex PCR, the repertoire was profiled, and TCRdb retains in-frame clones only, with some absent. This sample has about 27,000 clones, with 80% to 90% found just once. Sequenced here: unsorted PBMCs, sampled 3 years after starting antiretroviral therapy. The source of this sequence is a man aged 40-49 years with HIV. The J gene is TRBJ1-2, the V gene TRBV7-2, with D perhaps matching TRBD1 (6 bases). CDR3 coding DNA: TGTGCCAGCAGCTTACCACAGGGCCGTGGCTACACCTTC. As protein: CASSLPQGRGYTF.